This passage covers 23 T cell receptor beta chains from one sample sequenced in a study of shared clonotypes between healthy human individuals. Only in-frame clones appear in the TCRdb table, and some are missing; sequencing was by immunoSEQ multiplex PCR. In the table there are a few million clones, under 95% of which are singletons. The sequencing input was naive CD4+ T cells from PBMCs. This sample's subset: CD45RA+ positively selected. The origin of the receptors is a man aged 18 to 35 in good health. Some clones in this sample may be carry-over from other donors' samples.

Comment on this clone: Other DNA sequences in this specimen translate into the identical CDR3. The chain carries TRBV5-1 and TRBJ1-1; D not certain. V gave up 0 bases and J gave up 1 base, with 7 bases separating them. Germline V CDR1 and CDR2: SGHRS, YFSETQ. CDR3 size: 14 residues. The CDR3 loop is CASSLAPQNTEAFF. In DNA, the CDR3 is TGCGCCAGCAGCTTGGCCCCACAGAACACTGAAGCTTTCTTT.

This clone appeared a single time. The chain combines TRBV28 with TRBJ1-2; D remains ambiguous. The CDR3 loop spans 15 amino acids. V was clipped by 3 bases and J by 2 bases, with 13 bases between them. The germline V gene has CDR1 MDHEN and CDR2 SYDVKM. The CDR3 here is CASSFLDIGNYGYTF. CDR3 DNA sequence: TGTGCCAGCAGTTTTCTGGATATTGGGAACTATGGCTACACCTTC.

The rearrangement uses TRBV19 and TRBJ1-2; TRBD1 might be the D (5 bases). This CDR3 is 15 amino acids long. Trimming took off 5 bases at V and 5 bases at J, with 18 bases between the two ends. The germline gives CDR1 LNHDA, CDR2 SQIVND (reference sequence). The CDR3 is CASSSPGDGKYGYTF. CDR3 sequence (DNA): TGTGCCAGTAGTTCCCCCGGGGACGGCAAATATGGCTACACCTTC.

The rearrangement uses TRBV7-2 and TRBJ2-5; D is ambiguous. The CDR3 runs to 15 residues. V lost 2 bases and J lost 1, with 11 bases in between. The germline gives CDR1 SGHTA, CDR2 FQGNSA. The CDR3 loop is CASSLFPRSQETQYF. As DNA, the CDR3 is TGTGCCAGCAGCTTATTTCCACGGAGCCAAGAGACCCAGTACTTC.

This clone was observed a handful of times. V gene TRBV28 combines with J gene TRBJ1-5; no clear D. The CDR3 is made up of 15 amino acids. The germline CDR1 and CDR2 sequences are MDHEN and SYDVKM. With 2 bases removed from V and 2 bases from J, the gap between germline ends came to 10 bases. The CDR3 loop reads CASSLVPGGNQPQHF. The CDR3 bases are TGTGCCAGCAGTTTAGTACCCGGGGGCAATCAGCCCCAGCATTTT.

V is TRBV5-1 and J is TRBJ2-1, with 8 positions matching TRBD1. J was trimmed by 7 bases and V by 4 bases; bases with no gene match: 10. Looked up from germline, CDR1 is SGHRS and CDR2 is YFSETQ. The CDR3 consists of 15 residues. The CDR3 nucleotides read TGCGCCAGCAGCCCCTGGGACAGGAGTACGAATGAGCAGTTCTTC. Protein product: CASSPWDRSTNEQFF. Combining the CDR3 with reference TRBV5-1 and TRBJ2-1 gives the whole variable domain KAGVTQTPRYLIKTRGQQVTLSCSPISGHRSVSWYQQTPGQGLQFLFEYFSETQRNKGNFPGRFSGRQFSNSRSEMNVSTLELGDSALYLCASSPWDRSTNEQFFGPGTRLTVL.

The rearrangement links TRBV15 to TRBJ2-3, with TRBD2 as a possible D gene (6 bases). The CDR3 loop spans 16 amino acids. Trimming removed 1 base at V and 10 bases at J, with 21 bases between. In germline, CDR1 is LNHNV, CDR2 YYDKDF (reference sequence). This CDR3 is CATSRANPKLARSQYF. CDR3 nucleotides: TGTGCCACCAGCAGAGCCAACCCCAAACTAGCTCGGTCGCAGTATTTT.

Details on this clone: Other DNA sequences of this sample code for an identical CDR3. The rearrangement uses TRBV5-5 and TRBJ1-1; TRBD1 might be the D (5 bases). Trimming took off 0 bases at V and 5 bases at J, with 11 bases between the two ends. Germline CDR1 SGHKS, CDR2 YYEKEE (reference sequence). This CDR3 is built from 14 residues. The CDR3 spells CASSLAGGRTEAFF. CDR3 sequence (DNA): TGTGCCAGCAGCTTGGCCGGGGGGAGGACTGAAGCTTTCTTT. The entire variable domain, with the rest obtained from reference TRBV5-5 and TRBJ1-1, is as follows: DAGVTQSPTHLIKTRGQQVTLRCSPISGHKSVSWYQQVLGQGPQFIFQYYEKEERGRGNFPDRFSARQFPNYSSELNVNALLLGDSALYLCASSLAGGRTEAFFGQGTRLTVV.

This sequence joins TRBV10-3 and TRBJ2-5; 8 positions agree with TRBD2. This CDR3 has 14 residues. Per the germline V gene, CDR1 is ENHRY and CDR2 is SYGVKD. Trimming took 4 bases from V and 7 from J; bases not matched to a gene: 8. The CDR3 protein is CAISGTGGSRTQYF. CDR3 coding DNA: TGTGCCATCAGTGGGACGGGAGGGTCGCGGACCCAGTACTTC.

The chain couples TRBV7-2 to TRBJ2-7, with 11 bases identical to TRBD1. This CDR3 comprises 14 residues. Germline-derived CDR1 and CDR2 are SGHTA and FQGNSA. V gave up 5 bases and J gave up 3 bases; unmatched junction bases: 3. CDR3: CASSGTGGFYEQYF. DNA for the CDR3: TGTGCCAGCAGCGGGACAGGGGGATTCTACGAGCAGTACTTC.

V usage is TRBV4-2 and J usage is TRBJ2-7, with TRBD2 matching over 11 bases. The V gene's germline CDR1 is LGHNA and CDR2 YNFKEQ. The CDR3 runs 15 residues. The V and J ends lost 4 bases and 3 bases, in that order; junction bases with no gene match: 5. This CDR3 reads CASSRGTSGLYEQYF. CDR3 DNA: TGTGCCAGCAGCCGAGGGACTAGCGGACTCTACGAGCAGTACTTC.

This rearrangement joins TRBV18 to TRBJ2-1; 7 nucleotides align to TRBD2. The CDR3 has 15 amino acids. Trimming removed 4 bases from V and 5 bases from J; junction bases left unmatched: 8. Per germline, CDR1 KGHSH and CDR2 LQKENI. CDR3 sequence: CASSQSLAANNEQFF. In nucleotides, the CDR3 is TGTGCCAGCTCACAGTCCCTAGCGGCGAACAATGAGCAGTTCTTC.

The chain carries TRBV28 and TRBJ2-7; no definite D call. V was trimmed by 3 bases and J by 4 bases, leaving 10 bases between them. The CDR3 spans 13 residues. The germline gives CDR1 MDHEN, CDR2 SYDVKM. The DNA of the CDR3 is TGTGCCAGCAGTTTCGTTACGGAGTACGAGCAGTACTTC. Amino acids: CASSFVTEYEQYF.

The V call is TRBV30, the J call TRBJ1-4, with a weak D call TRBD1 (5 bases). Trimming removed 0 bases from V and 3 bases from J, with 23 bases in between. The CDR3 contains 19 residues. Germline CDR1 GTSNPN, CDR2 SVGIG (reference sequence). The DNA for the CDR3 is TGTGCCTGGAGTGTACACTTCCGGGACTCCGACTCGGCTAATGAAAAACTGTTTTTT. Its translation: CAWSVHFRDSDSANEKLFF. Full variable domain (rest looked up from reference TRBV30 and TRBJ1-4): SQTIHQWPATLVQPVGSPLSLECTVEGTSNPNLYWYRQAAGRGLQLLFYSVGIGQISSEVPQNLSASRPQDRQFILSSKKLLLSDSGFYLCAWSVHFRDSDSANEKLFFGSGTQLSVL.

In its sample, this clone was seen once. The chain employs TRBV9 and TRBJ2-6, with 8 bases lining up with TRBD1. The V segment lost 0 bases and the J segment 2 bases; nucleotides outside the gene matches: 7. The CDR3 runs to 18 residues. In germline, CDR1 is SGDLS, CDR2 YYNGEE. The chain's CDR3 is CASSVAARQGTGANVLTF. CDR3 in DNA: TGTGCCAGCAGCGTAGCTGCTCGACAGGGGACTGGGGCCAACGTCCTGACTTTC.

V gene TRBV29-1 combines with J gene TRBJ1-1; the D is unclear. The CDR3 length is 14 residues. Germline assignment: CDR1 SQVTM and CDR2 ANQGSEA. V shed 1 base and J shed 3 bases, with 12 bases lying between them. The CDR3 nucleotides read TGCAGCGTTGAAGTCCTCCAAGGAGACACTGAAGCTTTCTTT. Its translation is CSVEVLQGDTEAFF.

The chain has TRBV29-1 and TRBJ1-2; the match to TRBD1 covers 9 bases. The CDR3 totals 15 residues. Germline assignment: CDR1 SQVTM and CDR2 ANQGSEA. V shed 0 bases and J 6 bases; nucleotides not matched to a gene: 8. The chain's CDR3 is CSVEEVRTGAHGYTF. DNA for the CDR3: TGCAGCGTTGAAGAAGTCCGGACAGGGGCTCATGGCTACACCTTC. The full variable domain, its missing parts supplied by reference TRBV29-1 and TRBJ1-2, is SAVISQKPSRDICQRGTSLTIQCQVDSQVTMMFWYRQQPGQSLTLIATANQGSEATYESGFVIDKFPISRPNLTFSTLTVSNMSPEDSSIYLCSVEEVRTGAHGYTFGSGTRLTVV.

The genes are TRBV28 and TRBJ2-7; 11 positions agree with TRBD2. Losses at the gene ends were 2 bases for V and 2 bases for J; bases not matched to a gene: 2. Germline V gene data show CDR1 as MDHEN and CDR2 as SYDVKM. The CDR3 extends over 15 amino acids. The CDR3 DNA reads as TGTGCCAGCAGTTTACCGGGACTAGCGGCCTACGAGCAGTACTTC. This gives the protein CASSLPGLAAYEQYF.

The rearrangement joins TRBV25-1 to TRBJ1-4; D gene uncertain. The germline gives CDR1 MGHDK, CDR2 SYGVNS. Trimming left V 1 base short and J 7 bases short, with 13 bases between. This CDR3 region has 15 residues. The CDR3 region is CASSEFKRDSEKLFF. CDR3 in DNA: TGTGCCAGCAGTGAATTCAAGAGGGATTCTGAAAAACTGTTTTTT.

This clone has just one count. CDR3 coding DNA: TGTGCCAGCAGTGGGCCTAGCCTTAATTCACCCCTCCACTTT. It specifies CASSGPSLNSPLHF. The chain couples TRBV6-1 to TRBJ1-6; D is ambiguous. V was trimmed by 4 bases and J by 6 bases, leaving 10 bases between them. The CDR3 is made up of 14 amino acids. Germline CDR1 is MNHNS and CDR2 is SASEGT.

This CDR3 reads CASSQDFGANSGNTIYF. In nucleotides, the CDR3 is TGTGCCAGCAGCCAAGACTTCGGGGCTAACTCTGGAAACACCATATATTTT. V gene TRBV14 combines with J gene TRBJ1-3; tentative D call: TRBD1 (5 bases). Germline CDR1 SGHDN, CDR2 FVKESK. Trimming stripped 0 bases from V and 0 bases from J, with 12 bases between. CDR3 length equals 17 residues.

The CDR3 DNA is TGTGCCAGCAGCTTAAGGGCAGGGGTTACGGAGACCCAGTACTTC. This translates into CASSLRAGVTETQYF. The rearrangement links TRBV7-2 to TRBJ2-5; tentatively, D is TRBD1 (6 bases). The length of the CDR3 is 15 residues. CDR1 is SGHTA and CDR2 is FQGNSA in the germline V gene. Trimming took 2 bases from V and 5 from J, leaving 15 bases between them. The complete variable domain, with remaining parts taken from reference TRBV7-2 and TRBJ2-5, reads GAGVSQSPSNKVTEKGKDVELRCDPISGHTALYWYRQSLGQGLEFLIYFQGNSAPDKSGLPSDRFSAERTGGSVSTLTIQRTQQEDSAVYLCASSLRAGVTETQYFGPGTRLLVL.

This clone has more than one count but fewer than ten. J is TRBJ1-1 and V is TRBV5-4, with D possibly being TRBD1 (5 bases). Germline V gene lookup returns CDR1 SGHNT and CDR2 YYREEE (reference sequence). This CDR3 region has 15 residues. Trimming pared 0 bases from V and 1 base from J, leaving 10 bases between. CDR3 protein: CASSLVVRENTEAFF. CDR3 DNA: TGTGCCAGCAGCTTGGTGGTCAGGGAGAACACTGAAGCTTTCTTT.